The present entry profiles one T cell receptor (beta chain) with its context. Its antigen is unidentified. The data derive from a study of post-analysis software for immune sequencing data. Points from the study as a whole: Controls showed significantly higher normalized Chao1 diversity than did multiple sclerosis patients. Strong co-clustering by F measure was evident for samples that had been prepared in the same batch. Patients used about 5 TRBV segments, including TRBV5-6, TRBV5-1 and TRBV20-1, more often than controls.

CDR3 length equals 11 residues. V lost 0 bases and J 8 bases, leaving 7 bases between the germline ends. In germline, CDR1 is DFQATT, CDR2 SNEGSKA (reference sequence). The library was made from cDNA and included unique molecular identifiers. Each batch of about 0.95 to 11 million T cells produced roughly 0.5 million cDNA molecules. MiXCR was run by TCRdb on the PCR reads, yielding one entry per CDR3 protein. The sample records around 250,000 distinct CDR3 sequences, about 40% being singletons. This receptor was identified in a girl between 10 and 17 years old with multiple sclerosis. V usage is TRBV20-1 and J usage is TRBJ1-2; D might be TRBD1 (6 bases). Sequenced input: blood. CDR3 DNA sequence: TGCAGTGCTAGAGACAGGGGAGGCTACACCTTC. It translates to CSARDRGGYTF.